This T cell receptor beta chain was documented in a study of OX40 agonist ivuxolimab in advanced cancers. As for the study in general: Ivuxolimab, an agonistic anti-OX40 (CD134) antibody, was given to patients. Across the patients, intravenous ivuxolimab was delivered every 2 weeks at 0.01 to 10 mg/kg.

It was autoimmune disease history or systemic immunosuppression that excluded patients. The ends were cut back, 4 bases at V and 6 bases at J, with 15 bases in the middle. Per germline, CDR1 MGHRA and CDR2 YSYEKL. The CDR3 spans 14 residues. Study-wide results and caveats: Clonal expansion was among the lowest in partial responders at 0.1-3.0 mg/kg, especially CD8+.

The protocol was immunoSEQ multiplex PCR, while the TCRdb copy is restricted to in-frame clones and leaves out a portion. The data hold 80,000 or so clones, with about nine tenths observed a single time. On this clone: Its antigen is not known.

This specimen was CD4+ or CD8+ T cells sorted from blood, taken in a trial of the OX40 agonist ivuxolimab. The receptor comes from an adult with an advanced solid tumor such as melanoma, head and neck, liver or kidney cancer. The chain has TRBV4-1 and TRBJ1-1; the D gene is possibly TRBD1 (6 bases). The CDR3 DNA is TGCGCCAGCAGCCTGAGGACAGCTCTTCCTGAAGCTTTCTTT. Translating it yields CASSLRTALPEAFF.